Shown below are 14 T cell receptor beta chains from a single sample sequenced in a study of blood T cell repertoires in COVID-19. TCRdb keeps only in-frame clones here, not all; method: immunoSEQ multiplex PCR. Seen here are about 150,000 clones, around 79% observed once, and the top ten hold roughly 1.8%. The sequenced material came from peripheral blood. The receptors were gathered from a man older than 75 with acute or convalescent COVID-19.

This clone was detected a few times. CDR3 protein: CASAREAKNIQYF. The CDR3 coding sequence is TGTGCCAGCGCGCGGGAAGCCAAAAACATTCAGTACTTC. The rearrangement links TRBV6-5 to TRBJ2-4, with D maybe TRBD2 (6 bases). This CDR3 comprises 13 residues. Germline assignment: CDR1 MNHEY and CDR2 SVGAGI. With 8 bases removed from V and 0 bases from J, the gap between germline ends came to 8 bases.

V and J are TRBV6-5 and TRBJ1-4; D unclear. Germline values: CDR1 MNHEY, CDR2 SVGAGI. The length of the CDR3 is 14 residues. V was pared by 6 bases and J by 7 bases, with 15 bases between. For the CDR3, the DNA is TGTGCCAGCAGCCGAATGAGGGTTCCTGAAAAACTGTTTTTT. Its protein is CASSRMRVPEKLFF.

V and J are TRBV3-1 (or the pseudogene TRBV3-2) and TRBJ1-3, with D perhaps TRBD1 (6 bases). The CDR3 contains 18 residues. The germline V and J ends were trimmed by 1 base and 0 bases, with 16 bases remaining between them. Germline CDR1 LGHDT, CDR2 YNNKEL (reference sequence). The CDR3 region is CASSQGGGQGSSGNTIYF. The CDR3 DNA is TGTGCCAGCAGCCAAGGGGGGGGGCAGGGCTCCTCTGGAAACACCATATATTTT.

V is TRBV4-2 and J is TRBJ1-5; 7 positions match TRBD1. Germline V gene sequence: CDR1 LGHNA, CDR2 YNFKEQ. The CDR3 has 16 residues. Trimming took 3 bases from V and 6 from J; bases not matched to a gene: 11. The CDR3 DNA reads as TGTGCCAGCAGCCAGGGACAGTTAAACAGGGGTCAGCCCCAGCATTTT. It codes for CASSQGQLNRGQPQHF.

V and J are TRBV5-6 and TRBJ1-2; TRBD1 aligns across 9 bases. V was clipped by 1 base and J by 2 bases; unmatched bases: 3. CDR1 is SGHDT, CDR2 YYEEEE, per germline. The CDR3 runs 15 residues. The CDR3 DNA follows: TGTGCCAGCAGCTTGCCAGGACAGGGGAACTATGGCTACACCTTC. Protein product: CASSLPGQGNYGYTF.

The chain employs TRBV19 and TRBJ2-2, with 9 bases that match TRBD1. V lost 5 bases and J lost 1; bases outside the gene matches: 5. CDR3 length: 16 amino acids. Per the germline V gene, CDR1 is LNHDA and CDR2 is SQIVND (reference sequence). CDR3 sequence reads: CASSVGTGKNTGELFF. Here the CDR3 DNA reads TGTGCCAGTAGTGTGGGGACAGGGAAGAACACCGGGGAGCTGTTTTTT.

The chain links TRBV9 to TRBJ1-3; D not resolved. The CDR3 has 18 amino acids. CDR1 is SGDLS, CDR2 YYNGEE, per germline. With 0 bases removed from V and 0 bases from J, the gap between germline ends came to 16 bases. CDR3 in DNA: TGTGCCAGCAGCGTAGGAGGAGAGCGAACGTACTCTGGAAACACCATATATTTT. Its translation is CASSVGGERTYSGNTIYF.

The chain joins TRBV15 to TRBJ2-5, with 10 bases identical to TRBD2. Germline V gene sequence: CDR1 LNHNV, CDR2 YYDKDF (reference sequence). This CDR3 comprises 14 residues. Germline trimming cut 6 bases from V and 3 bases from J; bases unmatched to any gene: 4. The CDR3 here is CATRGLAAKETQYF. The CDR3, as DNA: TGTGCCACCAGAGGACTAGCGGCTAAAGAGACCCAGTACTTC. The full variable domain, rest sourced from reference TRBV15 and TRBJ2-5, is DAMVIQNPRYQVTQFGKPVTLSCSQTLNHNVMYWYQQKSSQAPKLLFHYYDKDFNNEADTPDNFQSRRPNTSFCFLDIRSPGLGDTAMYLCATRGLAAKETQYFGPGTRLLVL.

V usage is TRBV4-1 and J usage is TRBJ2-3; 15 bases map to TRBD2. The junction had 5 bases not matched to a gene; V was cut back by 5 bases and J by 2 bases. CDR1 and CDR2 (germline): MGHRA, YSYEKL. This CDR3 spans 17 amino acids. The CDR3 spells CASSMGLAGGFTDTQYF. DNA for the CDR3: TGCGCCAGCAGCATGGGACTAGCGGGGGGTTTCACAGATACGCAGTATTTT.

This chain joins TRBV7-8 and TRBJ1-1; D remains unclear. Looked up from germline, CDR1 is SGHVS and CDR2 is FQNEAQ. The CDR3 is made up of 15 amino acids. The ends were cut back, 1 base at V and 0 bases at J, with 9 bases in the middle. This CDR3 is CASSLGTGMNTEAFF. In DNA form, the CDR3 reads TGTGCCAGCAGCTTAGGAACCGGGATGAACACTGAAGCTTTCTTT.

The chain recombines TRBV5-1 with TRBJ1-1; possibly TRBD1 for D (6 bases). V lost 0 bases, J lost 5 bases, and 14 bases lay in between. The CDR3 extends over 15 amino acids. Germline lookup yields CDR1 SGHRS and CDR2 YFSETQ. The CDR3 is CASSLEARGGTEAFF. For the CDR3, the DNA is TGCGCCAGCAGCTTGGAGGCCAGGGGAGGGACTGAAGCTTTCTTT.

V and J are TRBV3-1 (or the pseudogene TRBV3-2) and TRBJ2-1; 10 nucleotides agree with TRBD1. Trimming removed 0 bases from V and 10 bases from J; junction bases left unmatched: 9. In germline, CDR1 is LGHDT, CDR2 YNNKEL (reference sequence). The length of the CDR3 is 16 residues. CDR3 sequence: CASSQDPGQGYREQFF. CDR3 DNA sequence: TGTGCCAGCAGCCAAGACCCGGGACAGGGGTATCGGGAGCAGTTCTTC.

The rearrangement joins TRBV14 to TRBJ1-1; TRBD1 agrees at 8 bases. Germline CDR1 reads SGHDN; CDR2 reads FVKESK. Trimming removed 1 base from V and 0 bases from J; junction bases left unmatched: 4. The CDR3 covers 16 residues. CDR3 DNA sequence: TGTGCCAGCAGCCAAGGTGGCAGGGGGCTGAACACTGAAGCTTTCTTT. This translates into CASSQGGRGLNTEAFF.

The genes are TRBV5-6 and TRBJ2-2; the match to TRBD2 covers 7 bases. CDR3 length: 16 amino acids. After removal of 2 bases from V and 4 bases from J, the junction contained 8 bases not matched to a gene. Per the germline V gene, CDR1 is SGHDT and CDR2 is YYEEEE. CDR3 in amino acids: CASSFLSSGRTGELFF. CDR3 in DNA: TGTGCCAGCAGCTTCCTTTCTAGCGGACGCACCGGGGAGCTGTTTTTT.